This T cell receptor (beta chain) came from a study of siplizumab effects on memory and regulatory T cells. Sequencing was performed with immunoSEQ multiplex PCR; in TCRdb, only in-frame clones are kept and a portion is missing. The sample shows about 110,000 clones, under 95% of them seen only once. With 6 bases clipped from V and 4 bases from J, the junction kept 7 bases outside the gene matches. This CDR3 is built from 15 residues. Germline loops: CDR1 SGHTA, CDR2 FQGNSA. The source of this sequence is a human donor in good health. The rearrangement uses TRBV7-2 and TRBJ2-1; 9 nucleotides agree with TRBD1. Source material: Tregs sorted from blood. For the CDR3, the DNA is TGTGCCAGCAGTTTAACAGGGGGCAGGTACAATGAGCAGTTCTTC. It translates to CASSLTGGRYNEQFF.